This T cell receptor beta chain was profiled in a study of blood T cell repertoires in COVID-19 (dated by TCRdb to the early 2020s). Regarding the research as a whole: Samples covering the acute and convalescent phases of COVID-19 were provided by collaborators in the United States, Italy and Spain. Where available, HLA class I and class II types were taken from metadata supplied by the sample provider and were not determined by assay-based typing. Sample metadata almost always included a de-identified subject ID, COVID-19 status, age in years and sex. The repertoires were released in a freely available public database intended as a resource for research on the immune response to SARS-CoV-2. The prospective study material was composed of cDNA or gDNA derived from T cells, B-cell-depleted T cells, or PBMCs. Samples came from the ongoing ImmuneRACE study (first 160 participants) plus 1,254 subjects from 6 global collaborators. Deeply sampled blood TCRbeta repertoires from subjects exposed to, actively infected with, or recovered from COVID-19 were included in the dataset. On the study overall, not on this receptor specifically: The amount of clinical and demographic metadata varied by source and participant and was provided uncurated.

The CDR1 and CDR2 encoded by the germline V gene (reference sequence) are SEHNR and FQNEAQ. V lost 5 bases and J lost 4 bases, and the count of bases not matched to a germline gene is 11. From cysteine to phenylalanine, the CDR3 is 18 amino acids long. Of the read, only the CDR3 DNA is kept; its 54 bases are in frame from base 1. The immunoSEQ Assay, a bias-controlled multiplex PCR, was used to amplify TCRbeta CDR3 regions from genomic DNA. The paper's processing steps were these. Nucleated cell counts per sample were estimated from amplification of reference gene primers within the assay. Sequence reads were collapsed and filtered to measure the absolute abundance of every unique TCRbeta CDR3 rearrangement. For each sample, productive Simpson clonality was calculated as the square root of Simpson's diversity index across productive rearrangements. Sourced from immuneACCESS, this table was stored by TCRdb with only in-frame sequences that have V and J called. A share of the clones is absent; for the studies checked, an unresolved V gene accounts for under half, and the remainder has no known explanation. Clone size and V and J calls were adopted from that table, with D and trimming inferred from the DNA. For this sample the table gives around 170,000 clones, of which 90% were detected only once. Jointly, the top ten make up about 0.54% of the sample.

Remarks on this clone: The clone's antigen remains unknown. One base away there is no much larger clone; base qualities are not given.

Each collaborating institution followed its own protocols to collect whole blood in K2EDTA tubes. For TCRbeta analysis, collaborators shipped samples in one of three forms: frozen whole blood, isolated PBMCs, or DNA extracted from either of those sample types. The sequenced sample was peripheral blood. The sequence is built from TRBV7-9 and TRBJ2-3, with 14 middle bases fitting TRBD2. The TCR originated in a man aged 45-60 years with acute or convalescent COVID-19. CDR3 reads: CASSALPGLAGAADTQYF. At the DNA level, the sequence is TGTGCCAGCAGCGCCCTGCCGGGACTAGCGGGAGCGGCAGATACGCAGTATTTT.